A selection of T cell receptor beta chains follows, all from one sample in a study of T cell responses to AZD1222 COVID-19 vaccine. Method: immunoSEQ multiplex PCR; TCRdb's copy keeps in-frame clones and lacks some. There are 150,000 to 200,000 clones in the sample; about 91% occur only once, and approximately 1.1% lies in the top ten. The material sequenced was peripheral blood, taken 28 days after the second AZD1222 dose. The receptors were gathered from an adult who received the AZD1222 COVID-19 vaccine. The CDR3 runs from the conserved cysteine through the conserved F or W. Each record gives: V gene, D gene, J gene, clone size, CDR3 protein, CDR3 DNA. The D gene is left open where the match is weak. Where a row states a size, it is once, few, many or the class of an expanded clone; other rows omit it.

TRBV20-1	-	TRBJ2-7	-	CSASVSYEQYF	TGCAGTGCTAGTGTCTCCTACGAGCAGTACTTC
TRBV9	-	TRBJ1-2	-	CASTLGTGNYGYTF	TGTGCCAGCACCCTAGGGACGGGTAACTATGGCTACACCTTC
TRBV27	-	TRBJ2-1	-	CASSLSLVPYNEQFF	TGTGCCAGCAGTTTGAGTTTGGTCCCCTACAATGAGCAGTTCTTC
TRBV30	-	TRBJ1-5	-	CAWSSKVNQPQHF	TGTGCCTGGAGCAGCAAAGTCAATCAGCCCCAGCATTTT
TRBV6-6	-	TRBJ1-2	once	CASHRVNYGYTF	TGTGCCAGCCATAGAGTAAACTATGGCTACACCTTC
TRBV9	-	TRBJ1-5	-	CASSAKINQPQHF	TGTGCCAGCAGTGCAAAGATAAATCAGCCCCAGCATTTT
TRBV4-2	TRBD1	TRBJ2-7	-	CASSQRDRETYEQYF	TGTGCCAGCAGCCAAAGGGACAGGGAAACCTACGAGCAGTACTTC
TRBV5-1	TRBD1	TRBJ1-4	-	CASSFDRENEKLFF	TGCGCCAGCAGCTTCGACAGGGAAAATGAAAAACTGTTTTTT
TRBV18	TRBD1	TRBJ1-2	-	CASSPRSEGTGGAGYGYTF	TGTGCCAGCTCACCACGGTCCGAGGGGACAGGGGGCGCTGGCTATGGCTACACCTTC
TRBV6-4	-	TRBJ1-5	-	CASSAGYNQPQHF	TGTGCCAGCAGTGCGGGGTATAATCAGCCCCAGCATTTT
TRBV19	TRBD1	TRBJ1-5	-	CASSLTQGNNQPQHF	TGTGCCAGTAGTCTAACACAGGGGAATAATCAGCCCCAGCATTTT
TRBV6-5	TRBD1	TRBJ1-5	-	CASRKTGTQPQHF	TGTGCCAGCAGGAAGACAGGGACTCAGCCCCAGCATTTT
TRBV5-4	-	TRBJ2-7	-	CASSFSPGDKQYF	TGTGCCAGCAGTTTTTCACCGGGAGACAAGCAGTACTTC
TRBV5-6	TRBD1	TRBJ1-2	once	CASSSGTGDYGYTF	TGTGCCAGCAGTTCCGGGACAGGGGACTATGGCTACACCTTC
TRBV2	-	TRBJ1-6	-	CASSGESVLLNSPLHF	TGTGCCAGCAGTGGGGAGTCAGTGCTTCTTAATTCACCCCTCCACTTT
TRBV19	TRBD1	TRBJ1-5	-	CATAGQGDDNQPQHF	TGTGCCACCGCGGGACAGGGCGATGACAATCAGCCCCAGCATTTT
TRBV11-2	TRBD1	TRBJ1-1	-	CASSLQGGAAEAFF	TGTGCCAGCAGCCTCCAGGGGGGGGCTGCTGAAGCTTTCTTT
TRBV10-3	-	TRBJ1-1	-	CAISPGASNTEAFF	TGTGCCATCAGTCCCGGGGCCTCGAACACTGAAGCTTTCTTT
TRBV18	TRBD2	TRBJ2-4	-	CASSPTSGGIRVQYF	TGTGCCAGCTCACCGACGAGCGGGGGAATTAGAGTTCAGTACTTC
TRBV11-2	-	TRBJ1-1	-	CASSSRVYGTEAFF	TGTGCCAGCAGCTCCAGGGTGTACGGCACTGAAGCTTTCTTT
TRBV11-1	-	TRBJ2-5	-	CASTPKDGVGWETQYF	TGTGCCAGCACTCCTAAGGATGGGGTGGGGTGGGAGACCCAGTACTTC
TRBV5-5	TRBD2	TRBJ2-1	-	CASSFERGSYNEQFF	TGTGCCAGCAGCTTTGAGCGGGGCTCCTACAATGAGCAGTTCTTC
TRBV15	-	TRBJ1-5	once	CATGRGLTSNQPQHF	TGTGCCACGGGAAGGGGGTTAACCAGCAATCAGCCCCAGCATTTT
TRBV7-9	TRBD1	TRBJ2-1	-	CATNTPGQVYNEQFF	TGTGCCACGAATACCCCGGGACAGGTCTACAATGAGCAGTTCTTC
TRBV9	-	TRBJ1-2	-	CASSVEGTTKGYTF	TGTGCCAGCAGCGTAGAAGGCACTACGAAGGGCTACACCTTC
TRBV10-3	TRBD1	TRBJ1-4	-	CAISASTGGVKLFF	TGTGCCATCAGTGCCTCGACAGGGGGCGTAAAACTGTTTTTT
TRBV5-4	-	TRBJ2-7	-	CASSLDGGLLLEQYF	TGTGCCAGCAGCTTGGACGGGGGCCTCCTATTGGAGCAGTACTTC
TRBV7-8	-	TRBJ2-1	-	CASSQMDSYNEQFF	TGTGCCAGCAGCCAGATGGACAGTTACAATGAGCAGTTCTTC
TRBV6-5	-	TRBJ1-5	-	CASRVQSPSNQPQHF	TGTGCCAGCAGAGTACAAAGCCCTAGCAATCAGCCCCAGCATTTT
TRBV30	-	TRBJ1-5	once	CAWSRRGRPQHF	TGTGCCTGGAGTCGAAGGGGACGGCCCCAGCATTTT
TRBV7-2	-	TRBJ2-5	-	CASSLGLAQETQYF	TGTGCCAGCAGCCTCGGACTCGCTCAAGAGACCCAGTACTTC
TRBV5-6	-	TRBJ1-1	-	CASSDDSSYTNTEAFF	TGTGCCAGCAGTGACGACAGTAGCTACACGAACACTGAAGCTTTCTTT
TRBV6-1	-	TRBJ1-5	-	CASSEEVAWGQPQHF	TGTGCCAGCAGTGAAGAGGTGGCGTGGGGACAGCCCCAGCATTTT
TRBV5-6	-	TRBJ1-2	-	CASSRGVPNYGYTF	TGTGCCAGCAGCAGAGGGGTACCTAACTATGGCTACACCTTC
TRBV6-1	-	TRBJ2-2	-	CASSDQPPNTGELFF	TGTGCCAGCAGTGACCAGCCCCCAAACACCGGGGAGCTGTTTTTT
TRBV5-4	-	TRBJ1-2	once	CASSLVLGARSGYTF	TGTGCCAGCAGCTTGGTTCTGGGGGCCCGATCCGGCTACACCTTC
TRBV13	TRBD1	TRBJ1-2	once	CASSPRQGSRGYTF	TGTGCCAGCAGCCCTCGACAGGGTTCACGTGGCTACACCTTC
TRBV18	TRBD1	TRBJ1-4	-	CASSPNRGLVDNEKLFF	TGTGCCAGCTCACCTAACAGGGGGCTTGTAGATAATGAAAAACTGTTTTTT
TRBV9	-	TRBJ2-1	-	CASSAGSYNEQFF	TGTGCAAGTTCCGCGGGGAGCTACAATGAGCAGTTCTTC
TRBV18	-	TRBJ2-5	-	CASSPRGNRVFETQYF	TGTGCCAGCTCACCACGGGGGAACCGGGTTTTTGAGACCCAGTACTTC
TRBV5-6	TRBD2	TRBJ2-5	-	CASSLEGGGAFQETQYF	TGTGCCAGCAGCTTGGAGGGCGGGGGGGCATTCCAAGAGACCCAGTACTTC
TRBV10-1	TRBD1	TRBJ2-2	-	CASTKTGVTGELFF	TGCGCCAGCACTAAGACAGGGGTGACCGGGGAGCTGTTTTTT
TRBV30	-	TRBJ2-7	-	CAWIGKEDSYEQYF	TGTGCCTGGATCGGGAAGGAGGACTCCTACGAGCAGTACTTC
TRBV5-1	-	TRBJ1-2	-	CASSLKAGANYGYTF	TGCGCCAGCAGCTTGAAGGCAGGAGCTAACTATGGCTACACCTTC
TRBV27	-	TRBJ1-5	-	CASSRLNQPQHF	TGTGCCAGCAGCCGCCTTAATCAGCCCCAGCATTTT
TRBV10-3	TRBD1	TRBJ2-7	-	CAISDTGGASNEQYF	TGTGCCATCAGTGACACAGGGGGCGCAAGCAACGAGCAGTACTTC
TRBV6-5	-	TRBJ1-5	-	CASSSPRQPQHF	TGTGCCAGCAGTTCACCGAGGCAGCCCCAGCATTTT
TRBV28	TRBD1	TRBJ1-2	once	CASSLRTGGSYGYTF	TGTGCCAGCAGTCTACGGACAGGGGGTAGCTATGGCTACACCTTC
TRBV2	-	TRBJ1-1	-	CASNPGRMNTEAFF	TGTGCCAGCAATCCCGGGCGAATGAACACTGAAGCTTTCTTT
TRBV11-3	-	TRBJ2-1	-	CASSLGVNEQFF	TGTGCCAGCAGCTTGGGTGTGAATGAGCAGTTCTTC
TRBV2	-	TRBJ2-5	-	CASSAEGLETQYF	TGTGCCAGCAGTGCTGAGGGGTTAGAGACCCAGTACTTC
TRBV18	TRBD2	TRBJ2-7	-	CASSPPSGGTYEQYF	TGTGCCAGCTCACCACCGAGCGGGGGGACCTACGAGCAGTACTTC
TRBV7-9	-	TRBJ1-3	-	CASSLDRTASGNTIYF	TGTGCCAGCAGCTTAGATCGGACAGCCTCTGGAAACACCATATATTTT